A single sample gave rise to the 18 T cell receptor beta chains below, sequenced in a study of T cells in Graves' hyperthyroidism and ophthalmopathy. It was RNA transcripts that yielded the amplified TCR beta CDR3 regions. The HTBI primer set was used in a first-round RT-PCR of the TCR CDR3. TCRdb analysed the multiplex PCR reads with MiXCR anew, one entry per CDR3 protein. The sample has 200,000 to 250,000 distinct CDR3 sequences; about 16% are singletons. The sequencing input was blood. Receptors were obtained from a woman in her late teens or twenties with Graves' ophthalmopathy.

At least ten counts were recorded for this clonotype. This sequence joins TRBV15 and TRBJ2-3, with D possibly matching TRBD1 (6 bases). Germline assignment: CDR1 LNHNV and CDR2 YYDKDF (reference sequence). Trimming left V 1 base short and J 5 bases short, with 16 bases between. This CDR3 has 16 amino acids. The CDR3 DNA sequence: TGTGCCACCAGCAGAGCCGGGACACCGCCAGAAGATACGCAGTATTTT. Its translation is CATSRAGTPPEDTQYF.

This clonotype was counted many times. CDR3 sequence: CASSEGQDHYGYTF. CDR3 in DNA: TGTGCCAGCAGTGAGGGGCAGGACCACTATGGCTACACCTTC. This chain connects TRBV28 to TRBJ1-2; TRBD1 is a possible D gene (5 bases). V was cut by 5 bases and J by 3 bases, with 13 bases left in between. The CDR3 covers 14 residues. CDR1 and CDR2 (germline): MDHEN, SYDVKM.

Points on this clonotype: Possible read error: a much larger clone is one base away. The V call is TRBV5-4, the J call TRBJ2-7; 11 nucleotides align to TRBD1. Germline V gene lookup returns CDR1 SGHNT and CDR2 YYREEE (reference sequence). The J segment lost 7 bases and the V segment lost 6 bases, leaving 12 bases of the junction unmatched. This CDR3 comprises 15 residues. The CDR3 is CASILGGQGAAEQYF. CDR3 in DNA: TGTGCCAGCATCCTGGGAGGACAGGGGGCGGCTGAGCAGTACTTC.

This clonotype occurred many times. This chain joins TRBV6-5 and TRBJ2-7, with a tentative D call TRBD2 (5 bases). V gave up 3 bases and J gave up 6 bases, with 18 bases separating them. CDR1 MNHEY and CDR2 SVGAGI come from the germline V gene. The CDR3 loop spans 15 amino acids. DNA of the CDR3: TGTGCCAGCAGTTATATGGCTGGACTGGCGGGCGAGCAGTACTTC. It yields the protein CASSYMAGLAGEQYF.

Regarding this clonotype: Without the conserved terminal phenylalanine or tryptophan, this CDR3 likely stems from a read error. This chain uses TRBV18 with TRBJ2-7, with 10 bases identical to TRBD1. Germline V gene sequence: CDR1 KGHSH, CDR2 LQKENI. This CDR3 contains 14 residues. CDR3 residues: CASPPGTGAYEQYL. The CDR3 DNA follows: TGTGCCAGCCCACCCGGGACAGGGGCTTACGAGCAGTACCTC.

This clonotype occurred many times. The gene calls are TRBV3-1 and TRBJ1-5; no clear D. Germline V gene sequence: CDR1 LGHDT, CDR2 YNNKEL (reference sequence). V was shortened by 3 bases and J by 7 bases, with 10 bases between the two germline ends. CDR3 length equals 13 residues. The DNA for the CDR3 is TGTGCCAGCAGCCAGGGCCTTCGGCAGCCCCAGCATTTT. It codes for CASSQGLRQPQHF.

J is TRBJ2-4 and V is TRBV20-1, with D perhaps assigned TRBD1 or TRBD2 (5 bases each). This CDR3 is built from 12 residues. CDR1 and CDR2 from the germline V gene are DFQATT and SNEGSKA (reference sequence). This CDR3 reads CRSRDGKNIQYF. CDR3 DNA: TGCAGGTCCCGGGACGGCAAAAACATTCAGTACTTC.

This clonotype was seen repeatedly, ten times or more. The chain is built from TRBV11-2 and TRBJ2-2, with a weak D call TRBD1 (5 bases). Per germline, CDR1 SGHAT and CDR2 FQNNGV. CDR3 size: 16 residues. V was trimmed by 3 bases and J by 1 base, leaving 12 bases between them. The CDR3 DNA sequence: TGTGCCAGCAGCTTCGGCAGGGCCTTGAACACCGGGGAGCTGTTTTTT. Residues: CASSFGRALNTGELFF.

This clonotype showed up many times. A much bigger clone sits one base away, suggesting this may be a read error. The chain has TRBV11-2 and TRBJ1-1, with D unclear. In germline, CDR1 is SGHAT, CDR2 FQNNGV. The CDR3 loop spans 13 amino acids. The CDR3 sequence: CASNLELNTEAFF. CDR3 sequence (DNA): TGTGCCAGCAACTTAGAATTGAACACTGAAGCTTTCTTT.

Many counts were recorded for this clonotype. The V call is TRBV12-3 or TRBV12-4, the J call TRBJ1-1, with 11 bases aligning to TRBD1. The CDR3 consists of 15 residues. The V segment lost 6 bases and the J segment 4 bases; nucleotides outside the gene matches: 7. The CDR3: CASRVGTGGATEAFF. The CDR3 DNA sequence: TGTGCCAGCAGGGTCGGGACAGGGGGGGCCACTGAAGCTTTCTTT.

This clonotype was counted at least ten times. The genes are TRBV14 and TRBJ1-1; TRBD1 matches at 8 bases. From germline, CDR1 is SGHDN and CDR2 FVKESK. The ends lost 0 bases at V and 8 bases at J; junction bases unmatched: 14. The CDR3 is 17 amino acids. The DNA of the CDR3 is TGTGCCAGCAGCCAAGATCGAGCCTACAGGGGGGATTCGGAAGCTTTCTTT. This encodes CASSQDRAYRGDSEAFF. Supplemented by reference TRBV14 and TRBJ1-1, the full variable domain reads EAGVTQFPSHSVIEKGQTVTLRCDPISGHDNLYWYRRVMGKEIKFLLHFVKESKQDESGMPNNRFLAERTGGTYSTLKVQPAELEDSGVYFCASSQDRAYRGDSEAFFGQGTRLTVV.

Ten or more counts support this clonotype. This chain's CDR3 is CASSPLAASYNEQFF. In DNA, the CDR3 is TGTGCCAGCTCACCACTGGCAGCCTCCTACAATGAGCAGTTCTTC. The chain couples TRBV18 to TRBJ2-1; D gene unclear. V lost 1 base, J lost 0 bases, and 7 bases lay in between. CDR3 length: 15 amino acids. The germline CDR1 and CDR2 sequences are KGHSH and LQKENI.

This clonotype came up many times. V and J are TRBV28 and TRBJ1-6, with D uncertain. The CDR3 consists of 16 residues. Trimming took 1 base from V and 5 from J, leaving 12 bases between them. Germline values: CDR1 MDHEN, CDR2 SYDVKM. For the CDR3, the DNA is TGTGCCAGCAGTTTATTAAGGGTGCAGGATAATTCACCCCTCCACTTT. Protein product: CASSLLRVQDNSPLHF.

This clonotype has a handful of counts. V is TRBV5-1 and J is TRBJ2-3; TRBD2 agrees at 7 bases. CDR3 length: 15 residues. Germline lookup yields CDR1 SGHRS and CDR2 YFSETQ. The J segment lost 1 base and the V segment lost 5 bases, leaving 7 bases of the junction unmatched. CDR3 DNA: TGCGCCAGCAGGTGGGCGGGGGATCGCACAGATACGCAGTATTTT. Its translation: CASRWAGDRTDTQYF.

This clonotype occurred many times. J is TRBJ1-2 and V is TRBV3-1, with TRBD1 as a possible D gene (5 bases). V lost 4 bases, J lost 4 bases, and 13 bases lay in between. CDR1 LGHDT and CDR2 YNNKEL come from the germline V gene (reference sequence). The CDR3 has 14 amino acids. The CDR3 nucleotides read TGTGCCAGCAGCCCGGGACTCGGCGTCTATGGCTACACCTTC. Protein sequence: CASSPGLGVYGYTF.

This clonotype was observed at least ten times. The CDR3 here is CASSLQSQETQYF. Here the CDR3 DNA reads TGTGCCAGCAGCCTCCAGAGTCAAGAGACCCAGTACTTC. V is TRBV11-3 and J is TRBJ2-5; D not certain. This CDR3 comprises 13 residues. CDR1 and CDR2 (germline): SGHNT, YENEEA. Trimming cost V 5 bases and J 2 bases, with 9 bases left between them.

This clonotype has a count of ten or more. The chain has TRBV5-5 and TRBJ2-1; TRBD2 aligns across 10 bases. CDR1 and CDR2 (germline): SGHKS, YYEKEE (reference sequence). The CDR3 spans 16 residues. With 4 bases clipped from V and 4 bases from J, the junction kept 8 bases outside the gene matches. CDR3 amino acids: CASSPSTSGYYNEQFF. CDR3 in DNA: TGTGCCAGCAGCCCCTCGACTAGCGGGTATTACAATGAGCAGTTCTTC.

This clonotype showed up many times. The V call is TRBV7-2, the J call TRBJ2-2, with D tentatively TRBD1 or TRBD2 (5 bases each). CDR3 length: 15 residues. Between the trimmed V and J ends, which lost 6 bases and 6 bases, there was a span of 17 bases. Germline V gene lookup returns CDR1 SGHTA and CDR2 FQGNSA. The CDR3 reads CASRQGTGGSGELFF. In DNA form, the CDR3 reads TGTGCCAGCAGACAAGGGACCGGCGGGTCCGGGGAGCTGTTTTTT.